The rows below give T cell receptor beta chains drawn from one sample of a study of T-cell reconstitution after alpha-beta-depleted transplantation in children. MiXCR, applied by TCRdb to the PCR reads, yields one record per CDR3 protein. The table shows fewer than 500,000 distinct CDR3 sequences, with around two fifths occurring only once. Sequences were derived from PBMCs, sampled before TCRalphabeta/CD19-depleted stem cell transplant. The receptor source for this set is a girl aged 2-10 years with aplastic anemia, due to receive a stem cell transplant. Each CDR3 is given with its conserved first and last residue. A D gene is named only where the DNA matches it firmly. A row's size may be missing; if present it is once, few, many or a size class.

TRBV4-1	TRBJ1-5	.	18	.	TGCGCCAGCAGCCCGGCGACTACGGGGGGGGTTAGCAATCAGCCCCAGCATTTT	CASSPATTGGVSNQPQHF
TRBV14	TRBJ2-1	.	15	few	TGTGCCAGCAGCCTTCGGGGTAGCACCTACAATGAGCAGTTCTTC	CASSLRGSTYNEQFF
TRBV20-1	TRBJ1-1	.	15	.	TGCAGTGCTGCGGAGGGGGGCCGCTCGAACACTGAAGCTTTCTTT	CSAAEGGRSNTEAFF
TRBV18	TRBJ2-5	.	13	.	TGTGCCAGCTCACCAGACGTCCAAGAGACCCAGTACTTC	CASSPDVQETQYF
TRBV18	TRBJ2-5	.	16	many	TGTGCCAGCTCACCGATTTGGGGACGTTCGGGGGAGACCCAGTACTTC	CASSPIWGRSGETQYF
TRBV20-1	TRBJ2-1	TRBD2	15	.	TGCAGTGCTAGAGACCGACGACTAGCGGGGACCAGGCTGTTCTTC	CSARDRRLAGTRLFF
TRBV12-3/TRBV12-4	TRBJ2-1	.	15	.	TGTGCCAGCATCCGGGCGGGAAGCTCCTACAATGAGCAGTTCTTC	CASIRAGSSYNEQFF
TRBV20-1	TRBJ2-1	TRBD2	11	few	TGCAGTGCTATCGTACGGGGGGGGCAGTTCTTC	CSAIVRGGQFF
TRBV5-1	TRBJ2-1	.	13	.	TGCGCCAGCAGCTTGGGTGGGGGGTATGAGCAGTTCTTC	CASSLGGGYEQFF
TRBV4-1	TRBJ2-3	.	16	.	TGCGCCAGCAGCCCCCTGGACACGCCAATCACAGATACGCAGTATTTT	CASSPLDTPITDTQYF
TRBV20-1	TRBJ2-6	.	18	.	TGCAGTGCTAGAGATCGAACTAGCATTAATTCTGGGGCCAACGTCCTGACTTTC	CSARDRTSINSGANVLTF
TRBV7-9	TRBJ1-2	.	13	.	TGTGCCAGCAGCTTGAACCTAGGGTATGGCTACACCTTC	CASSLNLGYGYTF
TRBV12-3/TRBV12-4	TRBJ1-1	TRBD1	15	.	TGTGCCAACAGTCCCAACAGGGGGTTGTACACTGAAGCTTTCTTT	CANSPNRGLYTEAFF
TRBV20-1	TRBJ2-7	.	15	.	TGCAGTGCGATCTATCCGGGACGCCTCTCCTACGAGCAGTACTTC	CSAIYPGRLSYEQYF
TRBV7-9	TRBJ2-7	.	15	many	TGTGCCAGCAGCTTCTCAGAGCAGGGCTCCTACGAGCAGTACTTC	CASSFSEQGSYEQYF
TRBV4-1	TRBJ2-5	.	16	once	TGCGCCAGCAGCCAAGATCGCCTAGGAGCGTCAGAGACCCAGTACTTC	CASSQDRLGASETQYF
TRBV12-3/TRBV12-4	TRBJ1-5	.	16	.	TGTGCCAGCAGCCCGGGACAAGGGCCCCAGGCAAAGCCCCAGCATTTT	CASSPGQGPQAKPQHF
TRBV20-1	TRBJ1-2	.	16	.	TGCAGTGCTAGAGATTCCGTACTTCGCGGAAACTATGGCTACACCTTC	CSARDSVLRGNYGYTF
TRBV25-1	TRBJ2-2	TRBD2	19	many	TGTGCCAGCAGTGACCCGCCGGGGGAGACTAGCGGACTCACCGGGGAGCTGTTTTTT	CASSDPPGETSGLTGELFF
TRBV12-3/TRBV12-4	TRBJ1-5	.	14	many	TGTGCCAGCAGTTTCGGGACGCAAAATCAGCCCCAGCATTTT	CASSFGTQNQPQHF
TRBV10-1	TRBJ2-3	.	16	.	TGCGCCAGCAGTGAGGTCGGGAGTCGGGAGAAGGATACGCAGTATTTT	CASSEVGSREKDTQYF
TRBV12-3/TRBV12-4	TRBJ2-7	.	14	.	TGTGCCAGCAGCCCGGCTTGGCAAACTTACGAGCAGTACTTC	CASSPAWQTYEQYF
TRBV20-1	TRBJ1-5	.	15	few	TGCAGTGCTAGAGATGTTCGGCAGGGCTATCAGCCCCAGCATTTT	CSARDVRQGYQPQHF
TRBV30	TRBJ2-1	.	11	.	TGTGCCTGGGTAATTACGGGCGAGCAGTTCTTC	CAWVITGEQFF
TRBV20-1	TRBJ2-1	TRBD2	16	.	TGCAGTGGAACGGGGCTAGCGGGAGGCCCCTACAATGAGCAGTTCTTC	CSGTGLAGGPYNEQFF
TRBV7-9	TRBJ2-1	.	17	.	TGTGCCAGCAGCTTACAAGCAGGGGCCTTTGATTACAATGAGCAGTTCTTC	CASSLQAGAFDYNEQFF
TRBV7-9	TRBJ1-1	.	13	many	TGTGCCAGCACTTGGGGGAGGGACACTGAAGCTTTCTTT	CASTWGRDTEAFF
TRBV20-1	TRBJ1-2	.	13	few	TGCAGTGCTACCGAAGCGGGGTACTATGGCTACACCTTC	CSATEAGYYGYTF
TRBV27	TRBJ1-1	.	18	.	TGTGCCAGCAGTCCCAGCTGGGGCCAACAATCCGTCGACACTGAAGCTTTCTTT	CASSPSWGQQSVDTEAFF
TRBV7-6	TRBJ2-3	.	14	.	TGTGCCAGCAGCCCAAAGGATGGGGCCGATACGCAGTATTTT	CASSPKDGADTQYF
TRBV27	TRBJ2-3	TRBD2	14	.	TGTGCCAGCAGTTGGACTAGCGGCACAGATACGCAGTATTTT	CASSWTSGTDTQYF
TRBV12-3/TRBV12-4	TRBJ2-1	.	15	few	TGTGCCAGCAGGGGGGTCCAGAGCTCCTACAATGAGCAGTTCTTC	CASRGVQSSYNEQFF
TRBV28	TRBJ2-7	.	16	many	TGTGCCAGCAGTTCTCTCCACAGGGACCCGAGGTCCGAGCAGTACTTC	CASSSLHRDPRSEQYF
TRBV10-1	TRBJ1-1	TRBD1	14	few	TGCGCCAGCAGACGACAGGGAAGACGAACTGAAGCTTTCTTT	CASRRQGRRTEAFF
TRBV5-1	TRBJ1-4	.	17	many	TGCGCCAGCAGCCCGGGGGCGGGGAACCCTCCCCATGAAAAACTGTTTTTT	CASSPGAGNPPHEKLFF
TRBV6-6	TRBJ1-2	.	12	few	TGTGCCAGCAGTTCTGTAGGGGAGGGCTACACCTTC	CASSSVGEGYTF
TRBV20-1	TRBJ2-1	.	14	.	TGCAGTGCCATAAGGGGCGGCTCCTACAATGAGCAGTTCTTC	CSAIRGGSYNEQFF
TRBV20-1	TRBJ2-1	.	15	.	TGCAGTGCCCAGCGGGCTAGCCCTACCTACAATGAGCAGTTCTTC	CSAQRASPTYNEQFF
TRBV10-1	TRBJ1-1	TRBD1	14	many	TGCGCCAGCAGACCGGGACAGGGGTCTGCTGAAGCTTTCTTT	CASRPGQGSAEAFF
TRBV7-9	TRBJ2-1	TRBD2	15	.	TGTGCCAGCAGCATTAGCGGGAGGGACTACAATGAGCAGTTCTTC	CASSISGRDYNEQFF
TRBV10-2	TRBJ2-7	.	14	.	TGCGCCAGCAGTTTAGCGGGACAGGCGGGGGAGCAGTACTTC	CASSLAGQAGEQYF
TRBV5-5	TRBJ1-5	.	15	many	TGTGCCAGCAGCTTGGAGGGCGGGAACCCTCAGCCCCAGCATTTT	CASSLEGGNPQPQHF
TRBV3-1	TRBJ2-1	.	16	many	TGTGCCAGCAGCCAGGTGGGGGGAAGTTCCTACAATGAGCAGTTCTTC	CASSQVGGSSYNEQFF
TRBV7-3	TRBJ2-3	TRBD2	16	.	TGTGCCAGCAGCATCGGGGGGGGACTAGCGGGATCTACGCAGTATTTT	CASSIGGGLAGSTQYF
TRBV18	TRBJ2-3	TRBD2	15	.	TGTGCCAGCTCACCAAATGAACTAGCGGCAGATACGCAGTATTTT	CASSPNELAADTQYF
TRBV6-1	TRBJ2-1	TRBD2	18	few	TGTGCCAGCAGTGATATGGGACTAGCGGGAGGGAGCAACAATGAGCAGTTCTTC	CASSDMGLAGGSNNEQFF
TRBV7-8	TRBJ2-7	TRBD2	17	many	TGTGCCAGCAGCTTAGGTCGGGCGGGACTAGGACCCTACGAGCAGTACTTC	CASSLGRAGLGPYEQYF
TRBV6-1	TRBJ2-2	.	15	.	TGTGCCAGCAGTGAAGAACGCCTTCGCACCGGGGAGCTGTTTTTT	CASSEERLRTGELFF
TRBV3-1	TRBJ1-3	.	15	many	TGTGCCAGCAGCCAAGTTAGGAGCTCTGGAAACACCATATATTTT	CASSQVRSSGNTIYF
TRBV25-1	TRBJ2-1	TRBD2	12	.	TGTGCCAGCAGTTATTCTAGCGGCCCTGAGTTCTTC	CASSYSSGPEFF
TRBV7-9	TRBJ2-7	.	13	few	TGTGCCAGCAGCTTAATGAAATCCTACGAGCAGTACTTC	CASSLMKSYEQYF
TRBV3-1	TRBJ2-1	.	16	.	TGTGCCAGCAGCCAAGATAGACGGGACCGCTACAATGAGCAGTTCTTC	CASSQDRRDRYNEQFF
TRBV20-1	TRBJ2-7	.	12	few	TGCAGTGCTTCGGCCTCTCAGTACGAGCAGTACTTC	CSASASQYEQYF
TRBV4-1	TRBJ2-1	.	15	many	TGCGCCAGCAGCCCTGGATGGACCTCCTACAATGAGCAGTTCTTC	CASSPGWTSYNEQFF
TRBV11-2	TRBJ2-2	.	14	.	TGTGCCAGCAGCTTAGATCGGGTAACCGGGGAGCTGTTTTTT	CASSLDRVTGELFF
TRBV12-3/TRBV12-4	TRBJ2-3	TRBD2	14	many	TGTGCCAGCAGACGACTAGCGGTGACAGATACGCAGTATTTT	CASRRLAVTDTQYF
TRBV6-5	TRBJ1-1	.	14	.	TGTGCCAGCAGTTACGCTGAAGTGAACACTGAAGCTTTCTTT	CASSYAEVNTEAFF
TRBV7-9	TRBJ2-1	.	15	.	TGTGCCAGCAGCCGCCCGGGGGTATCCTACAATGAGCAGTTCTTC	CASSRPGVSYNEQFF
TRBV11-2	TRBJ1-5	TRBD1	14	.	TGTGCCAGCAGCTCGGGACAGATCAATCAGCCCCAGCATTTT	CASSSGQINQPQHF
TRBV5-1	TRBJ2-1	TRBD1	15	many	TGCGCCAGCAGCTCCACAGGGGGCCAATACAATGAGCAGTTCTTC	CASSSTGGQYNEQFF